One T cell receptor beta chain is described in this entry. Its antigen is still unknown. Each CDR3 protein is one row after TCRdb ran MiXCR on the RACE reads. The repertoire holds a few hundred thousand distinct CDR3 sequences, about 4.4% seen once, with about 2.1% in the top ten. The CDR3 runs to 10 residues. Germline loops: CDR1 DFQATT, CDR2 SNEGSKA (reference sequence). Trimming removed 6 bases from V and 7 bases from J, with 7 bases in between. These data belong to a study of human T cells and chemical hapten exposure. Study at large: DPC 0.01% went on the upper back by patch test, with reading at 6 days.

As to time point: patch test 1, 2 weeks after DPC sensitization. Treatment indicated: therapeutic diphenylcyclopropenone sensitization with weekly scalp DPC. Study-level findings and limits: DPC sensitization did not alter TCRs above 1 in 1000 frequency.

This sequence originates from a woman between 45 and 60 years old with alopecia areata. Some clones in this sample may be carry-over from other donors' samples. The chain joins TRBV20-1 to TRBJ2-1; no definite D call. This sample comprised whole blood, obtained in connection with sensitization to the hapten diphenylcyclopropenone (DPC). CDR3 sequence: CSALRNEQFF. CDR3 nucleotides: TGCAGTGCCCTCCGGAATGAGCAGTTCTTC.